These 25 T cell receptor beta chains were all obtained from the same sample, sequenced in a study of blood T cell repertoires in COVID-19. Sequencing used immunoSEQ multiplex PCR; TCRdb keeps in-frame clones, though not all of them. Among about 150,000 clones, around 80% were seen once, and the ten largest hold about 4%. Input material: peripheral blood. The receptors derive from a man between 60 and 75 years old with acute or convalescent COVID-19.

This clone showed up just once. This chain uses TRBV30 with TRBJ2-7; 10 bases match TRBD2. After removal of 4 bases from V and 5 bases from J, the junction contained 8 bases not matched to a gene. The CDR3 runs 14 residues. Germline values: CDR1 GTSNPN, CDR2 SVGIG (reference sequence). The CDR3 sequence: CAWKASGSRHEQYF. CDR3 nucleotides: TGTGCCTGGAAGGCTAGCGGGAGTCGCCACGAGCAGTACTTC.

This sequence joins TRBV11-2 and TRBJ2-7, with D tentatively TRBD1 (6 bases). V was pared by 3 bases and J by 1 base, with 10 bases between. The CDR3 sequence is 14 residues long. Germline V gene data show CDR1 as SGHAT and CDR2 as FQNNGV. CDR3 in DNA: TGTGCCAGCAGCTTTTCAGGGGAGTCCTACGAGCAGTACTTC. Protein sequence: CASSFSGESYEQYF.

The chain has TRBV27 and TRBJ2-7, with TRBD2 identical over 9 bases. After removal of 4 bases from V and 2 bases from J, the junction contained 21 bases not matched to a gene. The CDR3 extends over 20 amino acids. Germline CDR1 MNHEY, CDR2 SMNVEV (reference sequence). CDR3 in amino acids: CASSYHSPLAGTGRPYEQYF. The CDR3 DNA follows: TGTGCCAGCAGTTACCACTCTCCTCTAGCGGGAACCGGGAGACCCTACGAGCAGTACTTC.

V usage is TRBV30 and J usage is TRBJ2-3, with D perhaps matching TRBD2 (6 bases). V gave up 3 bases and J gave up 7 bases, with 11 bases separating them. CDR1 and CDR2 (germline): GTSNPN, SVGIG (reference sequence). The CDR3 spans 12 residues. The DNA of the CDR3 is TGTGCCTGGAGGAGGGACTTTAATACGCAGTATTTT. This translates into CAWRRDFNTQYF.

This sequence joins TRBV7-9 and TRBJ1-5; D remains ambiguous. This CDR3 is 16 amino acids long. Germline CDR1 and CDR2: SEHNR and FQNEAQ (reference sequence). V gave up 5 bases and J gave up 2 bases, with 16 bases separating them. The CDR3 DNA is TGTGCCAGCAGCCGATCGGGGTTTGATGGCAATCAGCCCCAGCATTTT. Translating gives CASSRSGFDGNQPQHF. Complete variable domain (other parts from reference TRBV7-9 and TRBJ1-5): DTGVSQNPRHKITKRGQNVTFRCDPISEHNRLYWYRQTLGQGPEFLTYFQNEAQLEKSRLLSDRFSAERPKGSFSTLEIQRTEQGDSAMYLCASSRSGFDGNQPQHFGDGTRLSIL.

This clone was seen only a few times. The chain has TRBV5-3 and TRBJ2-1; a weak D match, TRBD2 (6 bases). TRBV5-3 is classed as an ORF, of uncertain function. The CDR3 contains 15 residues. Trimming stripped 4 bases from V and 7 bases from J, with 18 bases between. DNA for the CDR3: TGTGCCAGAAGCCTGAGGGGACTGATAAATAATGAGCAGTTCTTC. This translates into CARSLRGLINNEQFF.

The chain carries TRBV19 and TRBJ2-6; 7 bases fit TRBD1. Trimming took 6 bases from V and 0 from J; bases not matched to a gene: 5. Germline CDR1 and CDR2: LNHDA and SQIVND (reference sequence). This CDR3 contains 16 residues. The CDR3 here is CASSRTGSSGANVLTF. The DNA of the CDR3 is TGTGCCAGTAGCAGGACAGGAAGCTCTGGGGCCAACGTCCTGACTTTC.

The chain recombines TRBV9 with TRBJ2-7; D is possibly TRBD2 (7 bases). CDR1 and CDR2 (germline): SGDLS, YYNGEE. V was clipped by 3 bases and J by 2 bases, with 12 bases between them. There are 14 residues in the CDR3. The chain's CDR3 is CASSDGGRPYEQYF. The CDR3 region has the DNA TGTGCCAGCAGCGACGGGGGGCGCCCCTACGAGCAGTACTTC.

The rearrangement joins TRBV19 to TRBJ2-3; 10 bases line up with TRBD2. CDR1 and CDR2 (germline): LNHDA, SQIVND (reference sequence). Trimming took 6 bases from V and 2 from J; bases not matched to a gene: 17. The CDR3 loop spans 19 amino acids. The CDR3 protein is CASRSIGGRLAGATDTQYF. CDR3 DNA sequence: TGTGCCAGTAGAAGTATTGGGGGTCGGCTAGCGGGAGCCACAGATACGCAGTATTTT.

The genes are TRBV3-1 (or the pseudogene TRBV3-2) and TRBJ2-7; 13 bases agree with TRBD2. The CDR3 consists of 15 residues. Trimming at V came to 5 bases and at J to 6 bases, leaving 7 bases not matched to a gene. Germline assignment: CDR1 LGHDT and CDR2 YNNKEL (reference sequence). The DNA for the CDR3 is TGTGCCAGCAGCAAAGGACTAGCGGGAGTGGGCGAGCAGTACTTC. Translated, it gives CASSKGLAGVGEQYF.

The CDR3, as DNA: TGTGCCAGTAGACCCGGAGGGCAGGCTTATCAGCCCCAGCATTTT. Translating gives CASRPGGQAYQPQHF. The chain has TRBV19 and TRBJ1-5; D is ambiguous. Germline CDR1 and CDR2: LNHDA and SQIVND (reference sequence). This CDR3 has 15 residues. Deletions cut 6 bases from V and 5 bases from J, with 17 bases between. The entire variable domain, with the rest obtained from reference TRBV19 and TRBJ1-5, is as follows: DGGITQSPKYLFRKEGQNVTLSCEQNLNHDAMYWYRQDPGQGLRLIYYSQIVNDFQKGDIAEGYSVSREKKESFPLTVTSAQKNPTAFYLCASRPGGQAYQPQHFGDGTRLSIL.

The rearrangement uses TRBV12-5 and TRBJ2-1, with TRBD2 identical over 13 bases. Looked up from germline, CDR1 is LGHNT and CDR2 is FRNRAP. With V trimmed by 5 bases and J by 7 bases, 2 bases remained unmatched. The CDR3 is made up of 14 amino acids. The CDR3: CASGRTSGSNEQFF. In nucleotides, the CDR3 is TGTGCTAGTGGTCGGACTAGCGGGAGTAATGAGCAGTTCTTC.

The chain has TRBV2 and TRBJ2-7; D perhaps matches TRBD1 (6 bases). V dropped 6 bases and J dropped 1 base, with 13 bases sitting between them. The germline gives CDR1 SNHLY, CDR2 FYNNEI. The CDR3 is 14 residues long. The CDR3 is CASSGRRGSYEQYF. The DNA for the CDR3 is TGTGCCAGCAGCGGACGCAGGGGATCCTACGAGCAGTACTTC.

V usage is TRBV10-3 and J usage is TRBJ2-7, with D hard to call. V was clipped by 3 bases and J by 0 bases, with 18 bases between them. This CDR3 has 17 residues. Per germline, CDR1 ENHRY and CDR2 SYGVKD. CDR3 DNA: TGTGCCATCAGTGACCACTGGGTACAGTTGAGCTCCTACGAGCAGTACTTC. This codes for CAISDHWVQLSSYEQYF.

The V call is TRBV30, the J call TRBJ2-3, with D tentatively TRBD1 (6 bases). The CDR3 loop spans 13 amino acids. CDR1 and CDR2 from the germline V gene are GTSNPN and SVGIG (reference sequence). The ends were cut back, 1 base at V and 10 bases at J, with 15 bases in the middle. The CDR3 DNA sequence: TGTGCCTGGAGTGCAAACAGGGATTTTTCGCAGTATTTT. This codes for CAWSANRDFSQYF.

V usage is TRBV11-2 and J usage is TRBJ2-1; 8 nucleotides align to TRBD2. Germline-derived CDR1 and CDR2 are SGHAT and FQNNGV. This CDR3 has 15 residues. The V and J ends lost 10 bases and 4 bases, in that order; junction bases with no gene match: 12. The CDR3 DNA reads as TGTGCCACCCGCTGGACGGGAGGGCCTTACAATGAGCAGTTCTTC. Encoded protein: CATRWTGGPYNEQFF.

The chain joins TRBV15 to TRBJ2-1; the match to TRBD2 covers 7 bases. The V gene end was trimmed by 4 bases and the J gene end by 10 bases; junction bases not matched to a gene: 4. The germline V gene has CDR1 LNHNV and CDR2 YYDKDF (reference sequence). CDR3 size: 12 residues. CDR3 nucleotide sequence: TGTGCCACCAGCACGACTAGCTCCGAGCAGTTCTTC. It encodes CATSTTSSEQFF.

The CDR3 reads CASSEIAAGGQETQYF. CDR3 nucleotides: TGTGCCAGCAGTGAAATAGCGGCAGGTGGGCAGGAGACCCAGTACTTC. This chain uses TRBV6-1 with TRBJ2-5; possible D gene TRBD2, 6 bases. Germline V gives CDR1 MNHNS, CDR2 SASEGT. This CDR3 contains 16 residues. V gave up 2 bases and J gave up 5 bases, with 18 bases separating them.

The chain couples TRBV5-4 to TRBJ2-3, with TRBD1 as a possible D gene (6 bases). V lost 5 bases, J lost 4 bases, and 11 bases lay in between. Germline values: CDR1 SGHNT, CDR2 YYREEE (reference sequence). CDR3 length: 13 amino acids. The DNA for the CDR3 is TGTGCCAGCAGGAAACAGGGCTCAGATACGCAGTATTTT. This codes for CASRKQGSDTQYF. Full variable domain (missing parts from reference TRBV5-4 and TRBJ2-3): ETGVTQSPTHLIKTRGQQVTLRCSSQSGHNTVSWYQQALGQGPQFIFQYYREEENGRGNFPPRFSGLQFPNYSSELNVNALELDDSALYLCASRKQGSDTQYFGPGTRLTVL.

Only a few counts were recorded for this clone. DNA of the CDR3: TGTGCCAGCAGCTTAATTCCGGACTATGGCTACACCTTC. Translated, it gives CASSLIPDYGYTF. This chain uses TRBV7-9 with TRBJ1-2; D remains unclear. CDR1 SEHNR and CDR2 FQNEAQ come from the germline V gene (reference sequence). The CDR3 runs to 13 residues. The germline V and J ends were trimmed by 2 bases and 3 bases, with 7 bases remaining between them.

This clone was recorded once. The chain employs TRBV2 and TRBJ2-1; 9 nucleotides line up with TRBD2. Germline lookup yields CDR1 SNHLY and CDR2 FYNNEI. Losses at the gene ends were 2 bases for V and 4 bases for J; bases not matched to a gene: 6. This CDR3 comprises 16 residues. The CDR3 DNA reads TGTGCCAGCAGTGAAAAGGGGCGGGAGGGGTACAATGAGCAGTTCTTC. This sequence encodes CASSEKGREGYNEQFF.

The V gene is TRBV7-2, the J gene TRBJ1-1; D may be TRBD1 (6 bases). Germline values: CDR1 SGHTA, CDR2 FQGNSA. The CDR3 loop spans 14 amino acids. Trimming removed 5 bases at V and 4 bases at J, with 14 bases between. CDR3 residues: CASSRGASGTEAFF. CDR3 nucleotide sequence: TGTGCCAGCAGCCGGGGGGCGTCGGGCACTGAAGCTTTCTTT.

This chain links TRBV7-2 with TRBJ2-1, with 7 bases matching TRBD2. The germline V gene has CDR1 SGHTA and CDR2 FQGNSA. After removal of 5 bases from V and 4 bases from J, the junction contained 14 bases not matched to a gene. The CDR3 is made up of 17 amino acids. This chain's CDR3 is CASSPATGGTTYNEQFF. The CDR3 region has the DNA TGTGCCAGCAGCCCAGCGACTGGGGGGACTACTTACAATGAGCAGTTCTTC.

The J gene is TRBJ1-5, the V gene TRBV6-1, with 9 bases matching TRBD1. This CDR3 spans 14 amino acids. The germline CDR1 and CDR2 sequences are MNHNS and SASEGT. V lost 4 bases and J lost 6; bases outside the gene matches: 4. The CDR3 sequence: CASSAGTGFQPQHF. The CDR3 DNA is TGTGCCAGCAGTGCCGGGACAGGGTTTCAGCCCCAGCATTTT.

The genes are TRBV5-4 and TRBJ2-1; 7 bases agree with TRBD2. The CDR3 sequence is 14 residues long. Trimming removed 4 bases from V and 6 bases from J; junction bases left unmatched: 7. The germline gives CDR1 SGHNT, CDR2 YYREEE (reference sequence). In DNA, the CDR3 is TGTGCCAGCAGCCCCAGGCGGGGGAGCAATGAGCAGTTCTTC. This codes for CASSPRRGSNEQFF.